This T cell receptor beta chain comes out of a study of blood T cell repertoires in COVID-19 (dated by TCRdb to the early 2020s). Looking at the study overall: Samples covering the acute and convalescent phases of COVID-19 were provided by collaborators in the United States, Italy and Spain. The repertoires were made available in a free public database intended to serve as a resource for research on the immune response to SARS-CoV-2. The dataset comprised deeply sampled blood TCRbeta repertoires from subjects exposed to, actively infected with, or recovered from COVID-19. Samples came from the ongoing ImmuneRACE study (first 160 participants) plus 1,254 subjects from 6 global collaborators. A de-identified subject ID, COVID-19 status, age in years and sex were almost always included in the sample metadata. Where available, HLA class I and class II types were taken from metadata supplied by the sample provider and were not determined by assay-based typing. The prospective study material was composed of cDNA or gDNA derived from T cells, B-cell-depleted T cells, or PBMCs.

TCRbeta CDR3 regions were amplified from genomic DNA by means of the immunoSEQ Assay, a bias-controlled multiplex PCR. For the original study's pipeline: The number of nucleated cells in each sample was estimated by amplification of reference gene primers within the assay. Sequence reads were collapsed and filtered to measure the absolute abundance of every unique TCRbeta CDR3 rearrangement. For each sample, productive Simpson clonality was calculated by taking the square root of Simpson's diversity index across productive rearrangements. Sourced from immuneACCESS, this table was stored by TCRdb with only in-frame sequences that have V and J called. A share of the clones is absent; for the studies checked, an unresolved V gene accounts for under half, and the remainder has no known explanation. That table supplies the V and J calls and clone size; D and trimming were determined from the DNA. This sample lists about 140,000 clones; about nine tenths were detected once. The ten largest clones add up to approximately 2.5% of the sample.

Results and caveats for the whole study, not just this receptor: The amount of clinical and demographic metadata varied by source and participant and was provided uncurated.

One collaborating source in Seattle enrolled patients during active infection and followed them longitudinally through the course of disease. Each collaborating institution followed its own protocols to collect whole blood in K2EDTA tubes. For TCRbeta analysis, collaborators shipped samples as frozen whole blood, isolated PBMCs, or DNA extracted from either of those sample types. On this clone: What this receptor recognizes is not known. The sample holds no much larger clone one base away, and base qualities are not on file.

CDR1 and CDR2 (SGDLS, YYNGEE) derive from the germline V gene. Taken from cysteine to phenylalanine, the CDR3 has 17 residues. Only the CDR3 DNA is retained, 51 bases long and in frame from the first base. At the junction V is shortened by 6 bases and J by 5 bases; bases outside the gene matches: 12. The source is a human donor with COVID-19, enrolled during active disease. The donor label of this sample is uncertain. The sequenced material came from peripheral blood. The V and J segments used are TRBV9 and TRBJ2-7; TRBD2 fits 15 bases in the junction. The bases are TGTGCCAGCACCCGAGGACTAGCGGGAGGGCCGGGGGACGAGCAGTACTTC. This codes for CASTRGLAGGPGDEQYF.